A selection of T cell receptor beta chains follows, all from one sample in a study of PD-L1 blockade in urothelial cancer. Assay: immunoSEQ multiplex PCR; the TCRdb copy retains only in-frame clones and omits some. The table includes tens of thousands of clones, about nine tenths detected once. Specimen: PBMCs, collected around atezolizumab (anti-PD-L1) treatment. These TCRs come from a man between 60 and 75 years old with urothelial cancer. CDR3s include the opening cysteine and the closing phenylalanine or tryptophan. D genes are given only for firm matches. The size field is filled for only some rows; it gives once, few, many or a size class.

cdr3_nt: TGTGCCTGGAGCCAGCGGGACACAGATACGCAGTATTTT
cdr3_aa: CAWSQRDTDTQYF
j_call: TRBJ2-3
d_call: TRBD2
v_call: TRBV30
clone_size: -

cdr3_nt: TGCGCCAGCAGCGTTAACCCAGGGTCGGCTAATGAAAAACTGTTTTTT
cdr3_aa: CASSVNPGSANEKLFF
j_call: TRBJ1-4
d_call: -
v_call: TRBV4-3
clone_size: -

cdr3_nt: TGCGCCAGCAGCTTGGGGGGGACAAATCCGAACACCATATATTTT
cdr3_aa: CASSLGGTNPNTIYF
j_call: TRBJ1-3
d_call: -
v_call: TRBV5-1
clone_size: once

cdr3_nt: TGTGCCAGCAGCGTAGATGTGGGCTACAGTGAAGCTTTCTTT
cdr3_aa: CASSVDVGYSEAFF
j_call: TRBJ1-1
d_call: -
v_call: TRBV9
clone_size: -

cdr3_nt: TGTGCCAGCAGCCTATCAACAGGGACGACCGGTGAAAAACTGTTTTTT
cdr3_aa: CASSLSTGTTGEKLFF
j_call: TRBJ1-4
d_call: -
v_call: TRBV25-1
clone_size: -

cdr3_nt: TGTGCCAGCAGTTATTTACAGGGTTGGCCCCAGCATTTT
cdr3_aa: CASSYLQGWPQHF
j_call: TRBJ1-5
d_call: -
v_call: TRBV6-5
clone_size: -

cdr3_nt: TGTGCCAGCAGTTCAGGACAGTACAATGAGCAGTTCTTC
cdr3_aa: CASSSGQYNEQFF
j_call: TRBJ2-1
d_call: -
v_call: TRBV6-4
clone_size: -

cdr3_nt: TGTGCCAGCAGCCTGGGTTCAGGGGAGGGCACTGAAGCTTTCTTT
cdr3_aa: CASSLGSGEGTEAFF
j_call: TRBJ1-1
d_call: -
v_call: TRBV5-4
clone_size: -

cdr3_nt: TGTGCCAGCAGCCAAGTCCGGTCCTACAATGAGCAGTTCTTC
cdr3_aa: CASSQVRSYNEQFF
j_call: TRBJ2-1
d_call: -
v_call: TRBV27
clone_size: -

cdr3_nt: TGTGCCAGCAGTCTGCTCGGCGGGGGGTATGGCTACACCTTC
cdr3_aa: CASSLLGGGYGYTF
j_call: TRBJ1-2
d_call: -
v_call: TRBV6-6
clone_size: -

cdr3_nt: TGTGCCAGCAGCTTAGATGGGCTAGCGGGAGGAGAAGAGACCCAGTACTTC
cdr3_aa: CASSLDGLAGGEETQYF
j_call: TRBJ2-5
d_call: TRBD2
v_call: TRBV11-2
clone_size: -

cdr3_nt: TGCAGCGTTGAAGATTTCGGACAGGGTATGGGTGAGCAGTTCTTC
cdr3_aa: CSVEDFGQGMGEQFF
j_call: TRBJ2-1
d_call: TRBD1
v_call: TRBV29-1
clone_size: -

cdr3_nt: TGTGCCTGGCGGACAGCCCAAGAGACCCAGTACTTC
cdr3_aa: CAWRTAQETQYF
j_call: TRBJ2-5
d_call: -
v_call: TRBV30
clone_size: -

cdr3_nt: TGTGCCAGCAGTTTATCGTGGGGACAGGGAGTTGACTACACCTTC
cdr3_aa: CASSLSWGQGVDYTF
j_call: TRBJ1-2
d_call: TRBD1
v_call: TRBV28
clone_size: -

cdr3_nt: TGTGCCAGCAGCCAAGGACAGGGCTTCGGGGCCCAGTACTTC
cdr3_aa: CASSQGQGFGAQYF
j_call: TRBJ2-5
d_call: TRBD1
v_call: TRBV4-2
clone_size: -

cdr3_nt: TGTGCCAGCAGCCGGAGGGGCAGACAAGAGACCCAGTACTTC
cdr3_aa: CASSRRGRQETQYF
j_call: TRBJ2-5
d_call: -
v_call: TRBV9
clone_size: -

cdr3_nt: TGTGCCAGCAGAACCGGGACAGTTAACTATGGCTACACCTTC
cdr3_aa: CASRTGTVNYGYTF
j_call: TRBJ1-2
d_call: TRBD1
v_call: TRBV6-1
clone_size: -

cdr3_nt: TGTGCCAGCAGTTTAGGGTGGAGGGAGAGAACCGGGGAGCTGTTTTTT
cdr3_aa: CASSLGWRERTGELFF
j_call: TRBJ2-2
d_call: -
v_call: TRBV27
clone_size: -

cdr3_nt: TGTGCCAGCAGCGCCCAGGGTGAGCAGTTCTTC
cdr3_aa: CASSAQGEQFF
j_call: TRBJ2-1
d_call: -
v_call: TRBV9
clone_size: -

cdr3_nt: TGCGCCAGCAGCTTATTCCGCGGGGAAGATACGCAGTATTTT
cdr3_aa: CASSLFRGEDTQYF
j_call: TRBJ2-3
d_call: -
v_call: TRBV5-1
clone_size: -

cdr3_nt: TGTGCCAGCAGCTTAATGACGGGACAGGGGACCTACGAGCAGTACTTC
cdr3_aa: CASSLMTGQGTYEQYF
j_call: TRBJ2-7
d_call: TRBD1
v_call: TRBV7-3
clone_size: -

cdr3_nt: TGTGCCAGCAGTGCCACAGGGGGGTACAATGAGCAGTTCTTC
cdr3_aa: CASSATGGYNEQFF
j_call: TRBJ2-1
d_call: TRBD1
v_call: TRBV27
clone_size: -

cdr3_nt: TGTGCCAGCAGCAACCGGGGTACGCAGTATTTT
cdr3_aa: CASSNRGTQYF
j_call: TRBJ2-3
d_call: -
v_call: TRBV7-9
clone_size: -

cdr3_nt: TGTGCCAGCAGTGTCGAAGCCGGGACAGGGAGTCACGAGCAGTACTTC
cdr3_aa: CASSVEAGTGSHEQYF
j_call: TRBJ2-7
d_call: TRBD1
v_call: TRBV25-1
clone_size: -

cdr3_nt: TGTGCCAGTAGTATCAAAACAGGGCCCGGCCCGCCTTTCTTT
cdr3_aa: CASSIKTGPGPPFF
j_call: TRBJ1-1
d_call: -
v_call: TRBV19
clone_size: -

cdr3_nt: TGTGCCAGCAGACACAGACACAGGGGTTCTGGAAACACCATATATTTT
cdr3_aa: CASRHRHRGSGNTIYF
j_call: TRBJ1-3
d_call: TRBD1
v_call: TRBV6-6
clone_size: -

cdr3_nt: TGCGCCAGCAGCTTGGCGGCGGGGCGAACCTACGAGCAGTACTTC
cdr3_aa: CASSLAAGRTYEQYF
j_call: TRBJ2-7
d_call: -
v_call: TRBV5-1
clone_size: -

cdr3_nt: TGTGCCAGCAGTGAACCCGGGACAGGGGGCAAGGGGCGGTATGGCTACACCTTC
cdr3_aa: CASSEPGTGGKGRYGYTF
j_call: TRBJ1-2
d_call: TRBD1
v_call: TRBV2
clone_size: -

cdr3_nt: TGTGCCTGGGACCGAGGAGGCACTGAAGCTTTCTTT
cdr3_aa: CAWDRGGTEAFF
j_call: TRBJ1-1
d_call: -
v_call: TRBV30
clone_size: once

cdr3_nt: TGCGCCAGCAGCTACAGTGGGACACCTAGCACAGATACGCAGTATTTT
cdr3_aa: CASSYSGTPSTDTQYF
j_call: TRBJ2-3
d_call: -
v_call: TRBV5-1
clone_size: -

cdr3_nt: TGTGCCAGTAGTATATTTGCGGGAGCTCCAGATACGCAGTATTTT
cdr3_aa: CASSIFAGAPDTQYF
j_call: TRBJ2-3
d_call: TRBD2
v_call: TRBV19
clone_size: -